This TCR beta chain appears in the sequencing data of a study of blood T cells in healthy people across ages. A second PCR, run for about 7 to 11 cycles, used a sample-barcoded 5' primer plus a J-beta primer mix. TCRdb passed the 5' RACE reads through MiXCR, listing each CDR3 protein once. The sample shows about 640,000 distinct CDR3 sequences, roughly 31% of them seen only once. This clonotype was seen repeatedly, ten times or more. This CDR3 comprises 13 residues. V shed 0 bases and J shed 10 bases, with 15 bases lying between them. CDR1 is GTSNPN, CDR2 SVGIG, per germline (reference sequence). The source is a woman of 80 years or more in good health. The chain joins TRBV30 to TRBJ1-2; D gene ambiguous. The sample consisted of blood. This CDR3 reads CAWSVLGANYYTF. Written as DNA, the CDR3 is TGTGCCTGGAGTGTACTAGGAGCCAATTACTACACCTTC. The variable domain in full, completed from reference TRBV30 and TRBJ1-2, reads SQTIHQWPATLVQPVGSPLSLECTVEGTSNPNLYWYRQAAGRGLQLLFYSVGIGQISSEVPQNLSASRPQDRQFILSSKKLLLSDSGFYLCAWSVLGANYYTFGSGTRLTVV.